The TCR beta chain described here comes from a study of blood T cell repertoires in COVID-19. Study as a whole: The United States, Italy and Spain provided the acute and convalescent COVID-19 samples.

The CDR3 is 13 amino acids. The V gene lost 9 bases and the J gene lost 6 bases, with 18 bases spanning the gap. CDR1 and CDR2 from the germline V gene are SGHRS and YFSETQ. In the original workflow: Counts of nucleated cells, estimated from reference gene primer amplification, were obtained. Clones were sequenced by immunoSEQ multiplex PCR, and TCRdb holds only the in-frame ones, with some missing. V and J calls plus clone size are reproduced from that table; the DNA served to infer D and trimming. This sample yields approximately 52,000 clones, of which approximately 90% are seen a single time; 3% to 3.5% belongs to the top ten.

Material: peripheral blood. The sequence was obtained from a man aged 50 or older with acute or convalescent COVID-19. The chain joins TRBV5-1 to TRBJ2-5, with D perhaps matching TRBD2 (5 bases). DNA for the CDR3: TGCGCCACCTCAGCGGAATCTGAAAAGACCCAGTACTTC. Its translation: CATSAESEKTQYF.